These 24 T cell receptor beta chains originate from one sample sequenced in a study of identical twins. TCRdb itself ran the 5' RACE reads through MiXCR, one entry per CDR3 protein. Of about 660,000 distinct CDR3 sequences listed, 8.6% are singletons. This same sample was also part of a study on yellow fever vaccine responses in identical twins.

Source material: PBMCs. All receptors come from a young woman in good health.

CDR3 coding DNA: TGTGCCAGCAGCTTACGTAGGGACTTGAACACTGAAGCTTTCTTT. Amino acids: CASSLRRDLNTEAFF. This sequence joins TRBV7-8 and TRBJ1-1, with D perhaps matching TRBD1 (5 bases). Trimming left V 2 bases short and J 0 bases short, with 10 bases between. The CDR3 sequence is 15 residues long. Germline CDR1 is SGHVS and CDR2 is FQNEAQ. Full variable domain (missing parts from reference TRBV7-8 and TRBJ1-1): GAGVSQSPRYKVAKRGQDVALRCDPISGHVSLFWYQQALGQGPEFLTYFQNEAQLDKSGLPSDRFFAERPEGSVSTLKIQRTQQEDSAVYLCASSLRRDLNTEAFFGQGTRLTVV.

The J gene is TRBJ1-2, the V gene TRBV28; possibly TRBD1 for D (5 bases). Looked up from germline, CDR1 is MDHEN and CDR2 is SYDVKM. The CDR3 consists of 13 residues. The ends were cut back, 4 bases at V and 7 bases at J, with 13 bases in the middle. CDR3 amino acids: CASSSPGTAGYTF. CDR3 coding DNA: TGTGCCAGCAGTTCTCCTGGGACCGCTGGCTACACCTTC.

This clonotype occurred many times. J is TRBJ2-5 and V is TRBV11-2; 7 nucleotides agree with TRBD2. The germline V gene encodes CDR1 SGHAT and CDR2 FQNNGV. The V gene end was trimmed by 7 bases and the J gene end by 1 base; junction bases not matched to a gene: 6. The length of the CDR3 is 14 residues. The CDR3 region has the DNA TGTGCCAGCACCCTGAGCGGGATCCAAGAGACCCAGTACTTC. Protein product: CASTLSGIQETQYF.

The chain links TRBV11-1 to TRBJ1-4; possible D gene TRBD1, 5 bases. Germline CDR1 SGHAT, CDR2 FQDESV (reference sequence). This CDR3 contains 15 residues. V lost 5 bases to trimming and J lost 7 bases, with 17 bases between them. In nucleotides, the CDR3 is TGTGCCAGCAGCAATTGGGGGGAAGCGCGTGAAAAACTGTTTTTT. Encoded protein: CASSNWGEAREKLFF. The full variable domain, in which reference TRBV11-1 and TRBJ1-4 provide the parts outside the CDR3, is EAEVAQSPRYKITEKSQAVAFWCDPISGHATLYWYRQILGQGPELLVQFQDESVVDDSQLPKDRFSAERLKGVDSTLKIQPAELGDSAMYLCASSNWGEAREKLFFGSGTQLSVL.

This clonotype was detected only once. This clone may be a read error of a much larger clone one base away. The chain uses TRBV29-1 and TRBJ2-7; D assignment may be TRBD1 or TRBD2 (5 bases each). Germline V gene sequence: CDR1 SQVTM, CDR2 ANQGSEA. The CDR3 covers 13 residues. The DNA for the CDR3 is TGCAGCGCTCTCACCAGGGACCCCTACGAGAAGTACTTC. It encodes CSALTRDPYEKYF.

This clonotype was observed many times. This chain connects TRBV2 to TRBJ1-1; tentatively, D is TRBD1 (6 bases). Germline CDR1 is SNHLY and CDR2 is FYNNEI. CDR3 length: 12 residues. The V and J ends lost 3 bases and 6 bases respectively, with 8 bases between them. The CDR3 nucleotides read TGTGCCAGCAGTGACTGGACAGCTGAAGCTTTCTTT. Amino acids: CASSDWTAEAFF.

The table lists this clonotype with a few counts. The chain carries TRBV6-1 and TRBJ1-1, with 9 bases identical to TRBD1. With V trimmed by 6 bases and J by 6 bases, 5 bases remained unmatched. The CDR3 totals 13 residues. The V gene's germline CDR1 is MNHNS and CDR2 SASEGT. Here the CDR3 reads CASRLDRGAEAFF. The CDR3 region has the DNA TGTGCCAGCAGGTTGGACAGGGGAGCTGAAGCTTTCTTT.

The V and J genes are TRBV28 and TRBJ2-5; TRBD1 might be the D (6 bases). V was clipped by 6 bases and J by 3 bases, with 11 bases between them. This CDR3 comprises 13 residues. In germline, CDR1 is MDHEN, CDR2 SYDVKM. The CDR3 here is CASRGGGEETQYF. DNA for the CDR3: TGTGCCAGCAGAGGGGGTGGGGAAGAGACCCAGTACTTC.

In its sample, this clonotype was seen a few times. The V and J genes are TRBV28 and TRBJ2-3; tentatively, D is TRBD1 or TRBD2 (6 bases each). Trimming stripped 8 bases from V and 4 bases from J, with 13 bases between. The CDR3 length is 13 residues. Germline CDR1 MDHEN, CDR2 SYDVKM. In DNA form, the CDR3 reads TGTGCCAGCCATCCGGGGGCAGCAGATACGCAGTATTTT. Residues: CASHPGAADTQYF.

The table lists this clonotype with a few counts. The V and J genes are TRBV9 and TRBJ2-7, with D possibly being TRBD1 (5 bases). There are 15 residues in the CDR3. Trimming took 0 bases from V and 1 from J, leaving 11 bases between them. Germline values: CDR1 SGDLS, CDR2 YYNGEE. CDR3: CASSVGAGQSYEQYF. The CDR3 DNA reads TGTGCCAGCAGCGTAGGGGCAGGGCAATCCTACGAGCAGTACTTC.

This clonotype was detected many times. This chain joins TRBV29-1 and TRBJ1-2; tentative D call: TRBD1 (6 bases). V lost 4 bases to trimming and J lost 4 bases, with 10 bases between them. Germline assignment: CDR1 SQVTM and CDR2 ANQGSEA. The CDR3 has 12 residues. The CDR3 loop is CSVVGGPYGYTF. CDR3 DNA sequence: TGCAGCGTTGTCGGGGGCCCCTATGGCTACACCTTC.

The V call is TRBV29-1, the J call TRBJ2-1; tentatively, D is TRBD2 (6 bases). The CDR3 is 10 residues long. Germline lookup yields CDR1 SQVTM and CDR2 ANQGSEA. Trimming shortened V by 7 bases and J by 14 bases, and 15 bases separated the two germline ends. CDR3 residues: CSAEWEDEFF. CDR3 sequence (DNA): TGCAGCGCCGAGTGGGAGGACGAGTTCTTC.

This chain links TRBV6-5 with TRBJ1-2, with TRBD1 identical over 7 bases. Germline CDR1 is MNHEY and CDR2 is SVGAGI. The J segment lost 7 bases and the V segment lost 0 bases, leaving 11 bases of the junction unmatched. The CDR3 is 16 residues long. This chain's CDR3 is CASSYSRTGTAGGYTF. CDR3 sequence (DNA): TGTGCCAGCAGTTACTCGAGGACAGGTACTGCTGGTGGCTACACCTTC.

This clonotype was picked up a small number of times. CDR3: CASSFGKDRGLANEKLFF. The CDR3 bases are TGCGCCAGCAGCTTCGGGAAGGACAGGGGGCTTGCTAATGAAAAACTGTTTTTT. J is TRBJ1-4 and V is TRBV5-1; TRBD1 aligns across 11 bases. The CDR3 sequence is 18 residues long. Germline loops: CDR1 SGHRS, CDR2 YFSETQ. V gave up 2 bases and J gave up 3 bases; unmatched junction bases: 9.

Only a few counts were recorded for this clonotype. The chain carries TRBV10-3 and TRBJ2-3, with TRBD2 matching over 12 bases. The V segment lost 3 bases and the J segment 5 bases; nucleotides outside the gene matches: 6. CDR1 and CDR2 from the germline V gene are ENHRY and SYGVKD. The CDR3 consists of 16 residues. The CDR3 loop is CAISEGLAGRGDTQYF. The CDR3 bases are TGTGCCATCAGTGAAGGACTAGCGGGACGGGGAGATACGCAGTATTTT.

There are a few counts of this clonotype. The V call is TRBV12-3 or TRBV12-4, the J call TRBJ2-7; tentatively, D is TRBD2 (5 bases). The V end lost 5 bases, the J end lost 3 bases, and 11 bases lay between the germline ends. The CDR3 consists of 13 residues. The CDR3 region has the DNA TGTGCCAGCAGTCCCCCGCGGGTCTACGAGCAGTACTTC. Protein product: CASSPPRVYEQYF.

This clonotype was counted between two and nine times. The rearrangement joins TRBV7-3 to TRBJ1-6; D remains unclear. Trimming pared 2 bases from V and 8 bases from J, leaving 10 bases between. From germline, CDR1 is SGHTA and CDR2 FQGTGA. The CDR3 is 14 residues long. CDR3 loop: CASSLFVTDSPLHF. In DNA form, the CDR3 reads TGTGCCAGCAGCTTATTCGTAACCGATTCACCCCTCCACTTT.

A few counts support this clonotype. J is TRBJ1-5 and V is TRBV27; TRBD1 matches 10 bases. With V trimmed by 5 bases and J by 5 bases, 9 bases remained unmatched. The CDR3 totals 16 residues. The germline V gene encodes CDR1 MNHEY and CDR2 SMNVEV (reference sequence). CDR3 nucleotides: TGTGCCAGCAGTCCCGGGACAGGGGTGTGGGATCAGCCCCAGCATTTT. Encoded protein: CASSPGTGVWDQPQHF.

In its sample, this clonotype was seen many times. The rearrangement joins TRBV12-3 or TRBV12-4 to TRBJ2-5, with TRBD2 as a possible D gene (6 bases). V lost 6 bases and J lost 4, with 15 bases in between. This CDR3 has 14 amino acids. CDR3 sequence: CASSLTSLGETQYF. DNA for the CDR3: TGTGCCAGCAGCTTGACTAGTTTGGGAGAGACCCAGTACTTC.

This clonotype was seen only once. The rearrangement links TRBV2 to TRBJ2-3; D unresolved. V shed 6 bases and J shed 7 bases, with 8 bases lying between them. The CDR3 totals 11 residues. Germline V gives CDR1 SNHLY, CDR2 FYNNEI. Here the CDR3 DNA reads TGTGCCAGCAGCTCCTCCCATACGCAGTATTTT. This encodes CASSSSHTQYF. Looking up the rest from reference TRBV2 and TRBJ2-3 gives the full variable domain: EPEVTQTPSHQVTQMGQEVILRCVPISNHLYFYWYRQILGQKVEFLVSFYNNEISEKSEIFDDQFSVERPDGSNFTLKIRSTKLEDSAMYFCASSSSHTQYFGPGTRLTVL.

The genes are TRBV2 and TRBJ2-2; TRBD2 is a possible D gene (6 bases). This CDR3 has 16 amino acids. The V and J ends lost 2 bases and 5 bases respectively, with 15 bases between them. Germline loops: CDR1 SNHLY, CDR2 FYNNEI. The CDR3 protein is CASSELGGPATGELFF. The CDR3 DNA reads as TGTGCCAGCAGTGAACTGGGGGGACCCGCGACCGGGGAGCTGTTTTTT.

V is TRBV6-2 or TRBV6-3 and J is TRBJ1-5; 8 bases map to TRBD1. This CDR3 region has 13 residues. With 11 bases clipped from V and 2 bases from J, the junction kept 5 bases outside the gene matches. CDR1 is MNHEY and CDR2 is SVGEGT in the germline V gene. The CDR3 here is CAATDRGNQPQHF. The CDR3 DNA follows: TGTGCCGCCACGGACAGGGGCAATCAGCCCCAGCATTTT.

Ten or more counts support this clonotype. This chain uses TRBV12-3 or TRBV12-4 with TRBJ1-5, with a weak D call TRBD1 (5 bases). Trimming cost V 1 base and J 7 bases, with 8 bases left between them. The CDR3 is 13 amino acids. The CDR3 coding sequence is TGTGCCAGCAGTTTAGAGGGGTGGCAGCCCCAGCATTTT. Residues: CASSLEGWQPQHF.

This clonotype was recorded at least ten times. The rearrangement uses TRBV7-9 and TRBJ1-6; D is perhaps TRBD1 (5 bases). The CDR3 contains 15 residues. Germline assignment: CDR1 SEHNR and CDR2 FQNEAQ (reference sequence). Between the trimmed V and J ends, which lost 4 bases and 11 bases, there was a span of 18 bases. CDR3 DNA sequence: TGTGCCAGCAGCTCTTCGAATAACAGGAATGCACCCCTCCACTTT. As protein: CASSSSNNRNAPLHF.